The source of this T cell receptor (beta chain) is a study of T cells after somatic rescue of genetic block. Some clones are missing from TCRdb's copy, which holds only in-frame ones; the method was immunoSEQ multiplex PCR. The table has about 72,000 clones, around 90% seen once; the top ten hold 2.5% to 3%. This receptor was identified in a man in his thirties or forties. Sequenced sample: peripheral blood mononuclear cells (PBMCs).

The CDR3 here is CASSFGTLYNSPLHF. The CDR3 DNA reads as TGTGCCAGCAGCTTCGGGACACTGTATAATTCACCCCTCCACTTT. This rearrangement joins TRBV5-6 to TRBJ1-6; D possibly corresponds to TRBD1 (6 bases). The CDR3 spans 15 residues. Trimming pared 2 bases from V and 4 bases from J, leaving 10 bases between. The germline V gene encodes CDR1 SGHDT and CDR2 YYEEEE.